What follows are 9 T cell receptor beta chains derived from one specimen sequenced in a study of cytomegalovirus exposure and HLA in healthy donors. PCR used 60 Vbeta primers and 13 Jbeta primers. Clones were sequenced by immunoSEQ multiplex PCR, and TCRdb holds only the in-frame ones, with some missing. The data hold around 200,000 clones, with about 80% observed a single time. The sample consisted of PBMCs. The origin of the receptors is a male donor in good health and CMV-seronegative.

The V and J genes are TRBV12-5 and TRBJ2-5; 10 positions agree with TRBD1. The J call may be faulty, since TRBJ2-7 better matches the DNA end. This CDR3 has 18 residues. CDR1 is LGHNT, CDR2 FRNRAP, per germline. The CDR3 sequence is CASGLDLTPGQGTYEQYF. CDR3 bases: TGTGCTAGTGGTTTGGACTTGACACCGGGACAGGGGACCTACGAGCAGTACTTC.

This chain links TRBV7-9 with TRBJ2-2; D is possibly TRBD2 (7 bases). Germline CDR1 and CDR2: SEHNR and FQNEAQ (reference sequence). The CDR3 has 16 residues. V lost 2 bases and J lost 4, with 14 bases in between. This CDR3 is CASSLRNREGTGELFF. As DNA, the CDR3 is TGTGCCAGCAGCTTACGGAACAGGGAGGGCACCGGGGAGCTGTTTTTT.

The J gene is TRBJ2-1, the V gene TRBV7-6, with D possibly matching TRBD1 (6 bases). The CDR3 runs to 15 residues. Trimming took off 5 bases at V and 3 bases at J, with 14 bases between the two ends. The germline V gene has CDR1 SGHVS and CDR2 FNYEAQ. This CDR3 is CASSLGQPFYNEQFF. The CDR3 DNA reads TGTGCCAGCAGCCTCGGACAGCCCTTCTACAATGAGCAGTTCTTC. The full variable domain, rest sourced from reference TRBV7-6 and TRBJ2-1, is GAGVSQSPRYKVTKRGQDVALRCDPISGHVSLYWYRQALGQGPEFLTYFNYEAQQDKSGLPNDRFSAERPEGSISTLTIQRTEQRDSAMYRCASSLGQPFYNEQFFGPGTRLTVL.

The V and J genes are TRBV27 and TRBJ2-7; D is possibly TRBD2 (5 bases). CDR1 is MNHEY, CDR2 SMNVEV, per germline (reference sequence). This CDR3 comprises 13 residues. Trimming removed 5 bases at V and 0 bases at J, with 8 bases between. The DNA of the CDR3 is TGTGCCAGCAGTAATGCGGGCTCCTACGAGCAGTACTTC. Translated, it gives CASSNAGSYEQYF.

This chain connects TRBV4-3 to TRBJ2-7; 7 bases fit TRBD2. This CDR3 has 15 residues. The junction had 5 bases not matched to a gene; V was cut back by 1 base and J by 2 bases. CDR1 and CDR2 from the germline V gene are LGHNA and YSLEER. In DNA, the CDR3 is TGCGCCAGCAGCCAAGTTGCGGGAGAGCCCTACGAGCAGTACTTC. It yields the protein CASSQVAGEPYEQYF.

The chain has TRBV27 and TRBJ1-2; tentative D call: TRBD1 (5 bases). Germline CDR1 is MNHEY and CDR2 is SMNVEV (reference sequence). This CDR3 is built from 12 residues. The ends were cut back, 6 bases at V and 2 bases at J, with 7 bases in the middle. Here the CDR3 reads CASRQGNYGYTF. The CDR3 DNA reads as TGTGCCAGCAGGCAGGGCAACTATGGCTACACCTTC.

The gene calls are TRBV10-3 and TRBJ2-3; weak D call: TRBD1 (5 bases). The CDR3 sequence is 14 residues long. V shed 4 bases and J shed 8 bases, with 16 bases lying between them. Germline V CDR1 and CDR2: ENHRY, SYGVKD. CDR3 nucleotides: TGTGCCATCAGTGTTGACAGCCGCCCAGGTACGCAGTATTTT. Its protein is CAISVDSRPGTQYF.

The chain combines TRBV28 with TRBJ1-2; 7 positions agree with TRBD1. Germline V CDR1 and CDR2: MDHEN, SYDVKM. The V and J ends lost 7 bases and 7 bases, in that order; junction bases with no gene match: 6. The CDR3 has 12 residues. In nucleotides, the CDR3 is TGTGCCAGCACCTACACAGGGGCTGGCTACACCTTC. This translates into CASTYTGAGYTF.

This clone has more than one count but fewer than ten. CDR3: CASSAKGANEQFF. CDR3 DNA sequence: TGTGCCAGCAGCGCCAAAGGGGCGAATGAGCAGTTCTTC. The chain joins TRBV11-3 to TRBJ2-1; TRBD1 is a possible D gene (5 bases). This CDR3 is 13 amino acids long. From germline, CDR1 is SGHNT and CDR2 YENEEA. Trimming left V 5 bases short and J 7 bases short, with 12 bases between.